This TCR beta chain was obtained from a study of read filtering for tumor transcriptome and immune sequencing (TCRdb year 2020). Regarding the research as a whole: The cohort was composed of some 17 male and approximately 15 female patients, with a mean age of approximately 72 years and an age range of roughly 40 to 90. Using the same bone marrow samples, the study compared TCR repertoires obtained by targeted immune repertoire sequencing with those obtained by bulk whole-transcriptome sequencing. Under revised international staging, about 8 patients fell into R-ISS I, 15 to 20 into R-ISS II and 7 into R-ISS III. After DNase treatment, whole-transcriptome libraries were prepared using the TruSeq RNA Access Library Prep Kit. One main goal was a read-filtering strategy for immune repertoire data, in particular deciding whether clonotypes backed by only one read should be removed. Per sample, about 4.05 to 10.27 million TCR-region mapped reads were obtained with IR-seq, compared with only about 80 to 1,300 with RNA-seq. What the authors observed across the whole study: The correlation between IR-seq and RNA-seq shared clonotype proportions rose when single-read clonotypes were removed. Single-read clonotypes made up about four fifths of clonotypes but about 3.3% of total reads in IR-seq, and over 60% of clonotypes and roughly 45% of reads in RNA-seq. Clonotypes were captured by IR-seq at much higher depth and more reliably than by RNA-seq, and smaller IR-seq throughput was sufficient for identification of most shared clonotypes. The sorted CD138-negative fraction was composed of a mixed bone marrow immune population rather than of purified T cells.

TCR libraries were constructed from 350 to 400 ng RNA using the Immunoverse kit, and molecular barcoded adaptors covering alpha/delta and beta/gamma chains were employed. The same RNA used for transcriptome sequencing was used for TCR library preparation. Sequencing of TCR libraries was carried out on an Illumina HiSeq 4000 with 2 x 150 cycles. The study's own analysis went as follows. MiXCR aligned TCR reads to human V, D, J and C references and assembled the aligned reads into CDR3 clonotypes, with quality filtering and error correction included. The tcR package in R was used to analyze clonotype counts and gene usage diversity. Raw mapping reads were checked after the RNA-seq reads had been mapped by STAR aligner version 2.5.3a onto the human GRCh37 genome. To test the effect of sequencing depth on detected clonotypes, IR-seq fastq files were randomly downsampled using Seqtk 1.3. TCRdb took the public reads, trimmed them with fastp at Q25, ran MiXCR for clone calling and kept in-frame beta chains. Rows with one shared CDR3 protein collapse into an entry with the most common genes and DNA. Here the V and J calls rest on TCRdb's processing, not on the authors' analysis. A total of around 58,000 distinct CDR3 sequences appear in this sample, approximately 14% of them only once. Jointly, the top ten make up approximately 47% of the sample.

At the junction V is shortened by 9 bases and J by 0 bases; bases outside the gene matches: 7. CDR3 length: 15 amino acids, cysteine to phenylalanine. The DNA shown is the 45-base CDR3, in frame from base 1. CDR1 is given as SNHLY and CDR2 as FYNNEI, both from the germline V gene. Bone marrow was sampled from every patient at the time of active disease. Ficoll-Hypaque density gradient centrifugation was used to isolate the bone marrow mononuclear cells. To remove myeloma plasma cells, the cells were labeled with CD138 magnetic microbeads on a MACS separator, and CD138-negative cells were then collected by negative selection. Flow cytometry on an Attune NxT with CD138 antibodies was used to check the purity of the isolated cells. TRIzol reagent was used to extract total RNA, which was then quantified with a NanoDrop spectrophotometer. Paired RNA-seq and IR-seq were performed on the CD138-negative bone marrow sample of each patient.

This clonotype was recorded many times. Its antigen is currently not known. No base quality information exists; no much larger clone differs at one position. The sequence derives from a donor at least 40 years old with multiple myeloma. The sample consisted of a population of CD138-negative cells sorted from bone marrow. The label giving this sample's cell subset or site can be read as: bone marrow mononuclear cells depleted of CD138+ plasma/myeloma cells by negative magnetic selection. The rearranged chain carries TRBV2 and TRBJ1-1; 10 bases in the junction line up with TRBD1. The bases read TGTGCCAGTGGGGGGACAGGGGCCCTGAACACTGAAGCTTTCTTT. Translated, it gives CASGGTGALNTEAFF.